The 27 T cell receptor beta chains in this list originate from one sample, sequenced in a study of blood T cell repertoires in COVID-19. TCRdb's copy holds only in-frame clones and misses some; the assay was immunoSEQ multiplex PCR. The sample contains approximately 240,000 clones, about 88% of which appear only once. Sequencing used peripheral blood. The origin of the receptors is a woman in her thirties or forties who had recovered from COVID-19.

The CDR3 spells CASRRTGYSPLHF. The CDR3 DNA sequence: TGTGCCAGCCGTAGGACAGGGTACTCACCCCTCCACTTT. The J gene is TRBJ1-6, the V gene TRBV12-3 or TRBV12-4; 8 positions agree with TRBD1. The CDR3 length is 13 residues. Unmatched junction bases numbered 7, after V lost 8 bases and J lost 10 bases.

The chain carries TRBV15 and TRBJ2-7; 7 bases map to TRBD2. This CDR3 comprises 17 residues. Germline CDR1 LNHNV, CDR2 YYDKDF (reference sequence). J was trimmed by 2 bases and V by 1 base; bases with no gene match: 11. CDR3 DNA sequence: TGTGCCACCAGCAGAGCCCGAGTGACTAGCTATACCTACGAGCAGTACTTC. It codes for CATSRARVTSYTYEQYF.

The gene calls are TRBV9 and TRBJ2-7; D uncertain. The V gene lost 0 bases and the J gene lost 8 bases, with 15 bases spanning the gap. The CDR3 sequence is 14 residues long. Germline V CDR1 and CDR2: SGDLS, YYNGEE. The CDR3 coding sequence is TGTGCCAGCAGCGTAGGAGAGACTCCTTACCAGCAGTACTTC. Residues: CASSVGETPYQQYF.

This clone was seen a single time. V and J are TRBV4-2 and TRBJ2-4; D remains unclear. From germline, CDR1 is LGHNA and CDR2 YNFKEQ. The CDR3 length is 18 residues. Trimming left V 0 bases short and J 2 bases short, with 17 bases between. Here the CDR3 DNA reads TGTGCCAGCAGCCAAGATGCGGAAGTCCGCTTATCCAAAAACATTCAGTACTTC. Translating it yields CASSQDAEVRLSKNIQYF.

CDR3 protein: CASSLGRGGGPEAFF. DNA for the CDR3: TGTGCCAGCAGCTTAGGTCGGGGCGGGGGACCCGAAGCTTTCTTT. The gene calls are TRBV5-4 and TRBJ1-1; D may be TRBD1 (5 bases). The germline gives CDR1 SGHNT, CDR2 YYREEE (reference sequence). V was clipped by 2 bases and J by 8 bases, with 19 bases between them. CDR3 length: 15 amino acids.

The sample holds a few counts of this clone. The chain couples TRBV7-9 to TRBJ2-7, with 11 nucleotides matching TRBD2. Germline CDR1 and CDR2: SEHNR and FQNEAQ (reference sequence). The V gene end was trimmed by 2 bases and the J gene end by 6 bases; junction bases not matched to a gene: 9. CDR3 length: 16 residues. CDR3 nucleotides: TGTGCCAGCAGCTTATCGAGTAGCGGGGGGGTAGGCGAGCAGTACTTC. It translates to CASSLSSSGGVGEQYF.

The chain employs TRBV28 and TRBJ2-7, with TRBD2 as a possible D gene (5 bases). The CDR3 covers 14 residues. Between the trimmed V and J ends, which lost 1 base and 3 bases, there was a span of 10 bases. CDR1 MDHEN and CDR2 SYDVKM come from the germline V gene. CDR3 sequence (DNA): TGTGCCAGCAGTTTATATGGAGGCAACTACGAGCAGTACTTC. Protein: CASSLYGGNYEQYF.

CDR3 bases: TGTGCCAGCAGCCCTAGACAGGAGCCCCTCTATGGCTACACCTTC. Protein: CASSPRQEPLYGYTF. The rearrangement links TRBV3-1 (or the pseudogene TRBV3-2) to TRBJ1-2, with D perhaps TRBD1 (6 bases). The germline CDR1 and CDR2 sequences are LGHDT and YNNKEL (reference sequence). CDR3 size: 15 residues. Trimming removed 4 bases at V and 4 bases at J, with 16 bases between.

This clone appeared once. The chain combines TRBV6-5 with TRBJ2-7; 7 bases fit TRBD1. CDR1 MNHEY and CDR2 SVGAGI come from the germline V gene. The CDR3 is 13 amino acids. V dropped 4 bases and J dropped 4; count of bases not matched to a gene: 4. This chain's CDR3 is CASSFPGGYEQYF. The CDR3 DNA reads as TGTGCCAGCAGTTTTCCAGGGGGATACGAGCAGTACTTC.

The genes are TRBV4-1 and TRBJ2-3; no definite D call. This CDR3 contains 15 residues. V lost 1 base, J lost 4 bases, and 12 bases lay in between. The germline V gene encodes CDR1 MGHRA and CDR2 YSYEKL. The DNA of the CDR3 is TGCGCCAGCAGCCAAGGACTTCCTAGTTCAGATACGCAGTATTTT. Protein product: CASSQGLPSSDTQYF.

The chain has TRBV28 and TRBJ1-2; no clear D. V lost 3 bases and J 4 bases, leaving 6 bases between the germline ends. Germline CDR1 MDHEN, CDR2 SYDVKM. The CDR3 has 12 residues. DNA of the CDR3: TGTGCCAGCAGTTTTCTGAGCTATGGCTACACCTTC. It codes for CASSFLSYGYTF.

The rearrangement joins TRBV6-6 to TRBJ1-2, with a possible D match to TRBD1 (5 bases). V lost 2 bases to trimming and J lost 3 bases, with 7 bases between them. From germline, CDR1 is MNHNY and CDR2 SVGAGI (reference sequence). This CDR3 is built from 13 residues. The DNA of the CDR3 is TGTGCCAGCAGTTACGGGGGGGACTATGGCTACACCTTC. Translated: CASSYGGDYGYTF.

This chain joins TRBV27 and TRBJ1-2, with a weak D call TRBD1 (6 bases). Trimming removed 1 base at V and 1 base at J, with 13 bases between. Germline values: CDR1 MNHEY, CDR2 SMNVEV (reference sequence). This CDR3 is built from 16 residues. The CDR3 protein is CASSLYGDTDNYGYTF. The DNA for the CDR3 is TGTGCCAGCAGTTTATACGGGGACACAGATAACTATGGCTACACCTTC.

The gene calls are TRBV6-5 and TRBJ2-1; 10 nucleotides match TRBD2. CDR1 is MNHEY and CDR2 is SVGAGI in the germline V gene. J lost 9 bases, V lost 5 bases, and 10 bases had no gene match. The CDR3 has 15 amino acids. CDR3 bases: TGTGCCAGCAGTAGGTGGCTAGCGGGAGTTACTGAGCAGTTCTTC. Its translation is CASSRWLAGVTEQFF.

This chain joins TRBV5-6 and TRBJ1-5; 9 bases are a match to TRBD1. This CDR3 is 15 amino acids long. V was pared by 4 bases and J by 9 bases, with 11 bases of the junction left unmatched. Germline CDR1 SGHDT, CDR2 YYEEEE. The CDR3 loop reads CASSRGTGKDRPQHF. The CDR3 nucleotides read TGTGCCAGCAGCCGCGGGACAGGGAAGGATCGGCCCCAGCATTTT.

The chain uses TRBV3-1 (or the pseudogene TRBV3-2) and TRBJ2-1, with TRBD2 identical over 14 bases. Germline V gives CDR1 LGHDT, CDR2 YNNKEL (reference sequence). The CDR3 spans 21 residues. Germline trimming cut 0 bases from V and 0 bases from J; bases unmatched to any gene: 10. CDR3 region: CASSQETPGLAGVSSYNEQFF. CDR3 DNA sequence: TGTGCCAGCAGCCAAGAGACCCCGGGACTAGCGGGGGTCAGCTCCTACAATGAGCAGTTCTTC.

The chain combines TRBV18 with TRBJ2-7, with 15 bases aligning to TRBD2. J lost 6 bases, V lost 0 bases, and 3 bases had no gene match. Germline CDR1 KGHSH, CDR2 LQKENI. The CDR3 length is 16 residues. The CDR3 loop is CASSPPGLAGGGEQYF. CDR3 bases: TGTGCCAGCTCACCACCGGGACTAGCGGGAGGTGGCGAGCAGTACTTC.

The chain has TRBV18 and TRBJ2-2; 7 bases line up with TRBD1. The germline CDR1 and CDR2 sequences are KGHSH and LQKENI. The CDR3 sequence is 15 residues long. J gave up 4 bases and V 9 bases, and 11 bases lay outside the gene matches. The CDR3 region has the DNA TGTGCCAGTCCAAGAGGCCGGACAGGCACCGGGGAGCTGTTTTTT. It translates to CASPRGRTGTGELFF.

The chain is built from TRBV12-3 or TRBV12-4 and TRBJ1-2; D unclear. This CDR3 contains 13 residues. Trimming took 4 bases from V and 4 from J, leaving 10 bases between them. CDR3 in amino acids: CASSYGEAYGYTF. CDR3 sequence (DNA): TGTGCCAGCAGTTACGGAGAGGCCTATGGCTACACCTTC.

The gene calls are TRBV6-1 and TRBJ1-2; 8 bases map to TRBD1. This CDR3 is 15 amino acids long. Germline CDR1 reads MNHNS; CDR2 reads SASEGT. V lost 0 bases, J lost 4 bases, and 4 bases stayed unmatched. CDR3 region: CASSEAGDRSYGYTF. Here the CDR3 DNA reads TGTGCCAGCAGTGAAGCCGGGGACAGGAGCTATGGCTACACCTTC.

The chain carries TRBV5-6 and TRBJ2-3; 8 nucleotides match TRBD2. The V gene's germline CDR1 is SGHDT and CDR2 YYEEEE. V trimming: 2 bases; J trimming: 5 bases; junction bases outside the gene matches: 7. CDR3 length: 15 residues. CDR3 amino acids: CASSLGGSGRDTQYF. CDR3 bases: TGTGCCAGCAGCTTAGGCGGGAGCGGGAGAGATACGCAGTATTTT.

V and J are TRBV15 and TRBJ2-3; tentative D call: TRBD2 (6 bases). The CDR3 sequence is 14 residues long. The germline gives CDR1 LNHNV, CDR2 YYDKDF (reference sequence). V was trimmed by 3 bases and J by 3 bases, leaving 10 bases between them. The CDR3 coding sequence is TGTGCCACCAGCAGGGGGGGTAGAACAGATACGCAGTATTTT. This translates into CATSRGGRTDTQYF. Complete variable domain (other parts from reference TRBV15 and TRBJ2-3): DAMVIQNPRYQVTQFGKPVTLSCSQTLNHNVMYWYQQKSSQAPKLLFHYYDKDFNNEADTPDNFQSRRPNTSFCFLDIRSPGLGDTAMYLCATSRGGRTDTQYFGPGTRLTVL.

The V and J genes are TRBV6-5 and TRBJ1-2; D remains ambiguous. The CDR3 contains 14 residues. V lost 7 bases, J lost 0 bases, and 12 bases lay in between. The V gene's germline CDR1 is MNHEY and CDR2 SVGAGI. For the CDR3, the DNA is TGTGCCAGCACCGCGCACTTAGCTAACTATGGCTACACCTTC. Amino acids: CASTAHLANYGYTF.

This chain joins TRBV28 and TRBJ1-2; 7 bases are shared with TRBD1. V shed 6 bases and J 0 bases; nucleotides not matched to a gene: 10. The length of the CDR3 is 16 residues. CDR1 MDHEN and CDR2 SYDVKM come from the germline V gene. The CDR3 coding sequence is TGTGCCAGCAGCTGGGGACAGCGCTTCTCTAACTATGGCTACACCTTC. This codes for CASSWGQRFSNYGYTF.

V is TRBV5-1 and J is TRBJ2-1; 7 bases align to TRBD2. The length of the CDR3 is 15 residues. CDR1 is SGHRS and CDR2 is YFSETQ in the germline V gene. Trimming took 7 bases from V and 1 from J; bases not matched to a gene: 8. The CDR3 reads CASAPTSLSYNEQFF. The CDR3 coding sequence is TGCGCCAGCGCCCCGACTAGCCTTTCCTACAATGAGCAGTTCTTC.

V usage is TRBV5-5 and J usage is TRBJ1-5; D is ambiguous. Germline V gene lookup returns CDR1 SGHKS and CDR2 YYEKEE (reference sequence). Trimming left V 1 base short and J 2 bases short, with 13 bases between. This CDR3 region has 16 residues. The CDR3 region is CASSLQPGSGNQPQHF. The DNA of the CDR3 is TGTGCCAGCAGCTTGCAACCGGGTTCTGGCAATCAGCCCCAGCATTTT.

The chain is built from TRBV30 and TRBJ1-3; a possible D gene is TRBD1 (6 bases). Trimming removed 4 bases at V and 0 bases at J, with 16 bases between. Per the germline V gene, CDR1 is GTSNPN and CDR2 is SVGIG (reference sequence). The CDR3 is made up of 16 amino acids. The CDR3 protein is CAWNLRGGGSGNTIYF. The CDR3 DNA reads TGTGCCTGGAACCTCAGGGGCGGTGGCTCTGGAAACACCATATATTTT.